This entry lists 3 T cell receptor beta chains sequenced from one sample in a study of T-cell reconstitution after alpha-beta-depleted transplantation in children. A library of TCRbeta sequences, prepared with unique molecular identifiers, was generated. TCRdb recomputed calls from the PCR reads with MiXCR, one row per CDR3 protein. The table records around 450,000 distinct CDR3 sequences, 43% of them present only once. The sequencing here drew on PBMCs, taken before TCRalphabeta/CD19-depleted stem cell transplant. These receptors all come from a girl aged 2 to 9 with aplastic anemia, due to receive a stem cell transplant.

The chain is built from TRBV5-6 and TRBJ1-5; possible D gene TRBD1, 6 bases. V lost 2 bases and J 5 bases, leaving 17 bases between the germline ends. The CDR3 runs to 16 residues. The germline V gene encodes CDR1 SGHDT and CDR2 YYEEEE. The CDR3 loop reads CASSFFSTGEDQPQHF. DNA of the CDR3: TGTGCCAGCAGCTTTTTTTCGACAGGTGAGGATCAGCCCCAGCATTTT.

This clonotype was seen a few times. The chain employs TRBV29-1 and TRBJ2-4; 12 nucleotides match TRBD2. The V and J ends lost 7 bases and 6 bases, in that order; junction bases with no gene match: 7. There are 14 residues in the CDR3. Germline CDR1 SQVTM, CDR2 ANQGSEA. The CDR3 bases are TGCAGCGCTGTGACTAGCGGGAGAATAAACATTCAGTACTTC. Translating gives CSAVTSGRINIQYF.

This clonotype has a handful of counts. The genes are TRBV10-3 and TRBJ2-1; TRBD2 matches at 8 bases. Germline V gives CDR1 ENHRY, CDR2 SYGVKD. CDR3 size: 19 residues. The ends lost 6 bases at V and 7 bases at J; junction bases unmatched: 23. For the CDR3, the DNA is TGTGCCATCAGGGGGTTTTTTGATCGGTTCGGGCGGGAGGCGAATGAGCAGTTCTTC. This translates into CAIRGFFDRFGREANEQFF.